These T cell receptor beta chains were read from a single sample in a study of human T cells and chemical hapten exposure. TCRdb analysed the RACE reads with MiXCR anew, one entry per CDR3 protein. Of around 130,000 distinct CDR3 sequences detected, approximately 8.3% appear once; the ten largest clones hold around 1.7%. Sequencing input: whole blood. The receptors originated from a male donor in good health. Some clones in this sample may be carry-over from other donors' samples. The CDR3 runs from the conserved cysteine through the conserved F or W. The D gene is left open where the match is weak. Size is stated for part of the rows, as once, few or many counts, or as a class when the clone is expanded.

V	size	J	D	CDR3	DNA
TRBV20-1	many	TRBJ1-1	NA	CSARDQGPTEAFF	TGCAGTGCTAGAGATCAGGGGCCCACTGAAGCTTTCTTT
TRBV4-2	NA	TRBJ2-3	NA	CASSQGDMSTDTQYF	TGTGCCAGCAGCCAAGGGGACATGAGCACAGATACGCAGTATTTT
TRBV9	few	TRBJ2-1	NA	CASSVLDGSYNEQFF	TGTGCCAGCAGCGTCCTCGACGGATCCTACAATGAGCAGTTCTTC
TRBV27	many	TRBJ2-6	TRBD1	CASSLTGGSSGANVLTF	TGTGCCAGCAGTTTGACAGGGGGGAGCTCTGGGGCCAACGTCCTGACTTTC
TRBV5-4	NA	TRBJ2-2	NA	CASSLDTGPASGELFF	TGTGCCAGCAGCTTGGATACCGGGCCAGCGTCCGGGGAGCTGTTTTTT
TRBV27	few	TRBJ2-1	NA	CASSLTLPAVVYNEQFF	TGTGCCAGCAGTTTAACCCTCCCAGCGGTCGTCTACAATGAGCAGTTCTTC
TRBV20-1	NA	TRBJ1-5	TRBD1	CSANSVEDRGNQPQHF	TGCAGTGCTAATAGCGTCGAGGACAGGGGCAATCAGCCCCAGCATTTT
TRBV7-2	many	TRBJ2-2	NA	CASSSGFVLGELFF	TGTGCCAGCAGCTCGGGATTCGTTCTCGGGGAGCTGTTTTTT
TRBV6-2/TRBV6-3	few	TRBJ1-1	TRBD1	CASSGDRGRDTEAFF	TGTGCCAGCAGTGGAGACAGGGGTCGAGACACTGAAGCTTTCTTT
TRBV19	NA	TRBJ2-1	NA	CASSTHVGGEQFF	TGTGCCAGTAGTACCCACGTGGGCGGTGAGCAGTTCTTC
TRBV19	NA	TRBJ2-3	NA	CASKAVVTDTQYF	TGTGCCAGTAAGGCTGTGGTCACAGATACGCAGTATTTT
TRBV9	few	TRBJ1-1	NA	CASSEEGMYDEAFF	TGTGCCAGCAGTGAGGAGGGGATGTACGATGAAGCTTTCTTT
TRBV20-1	many	TRBJ2-1	NA	CSASQGSNEQFF	TGCAGTGCTAGCCAGGGTTCTAATGAGCAGTTCTTC
TRBV27	NA	TRBJ1-1	TRBD1	CASSAQGYNTEAFF	TGTGCCAGCAGTGCACAGGGGTACAACACTGAAGCTTTCTTT
TRBV6-5	many	TRBJ2-6	NA	CASSQRARGAIRSGANVLTF	TGTGCCAGCAGCCAACGGGCGAGAGGGGCGATCCGCTCTGGGGCCAACGTCCTGACTTTC
TRBV11-1	NA	TRBJ2-7	NA	CASSQPFYEQYF	TGTGCCAGCAGCCAGCCCTTCTACGAGCAGTACTTC
TRBV27	few	TRBJ1-5	NA	CASSFSSNQPQHF	TGTGCCAGCAGTTTCTCTAGCAATCAGCCCCAGCATTTT
TRBV12-5	NA	TRBJ2-4	NA	CASARGADKNIQCF	TGTGCTAGTGCTCGGGGGGCTGACAAAAACATTCAGTGCTTC
TRBV18	few	TRBJ2-5	TRBD1	CASSQQGAPETQYF	TGTGCCAGCTCACAACAGGGGGCTCCAGAGACCCAGTACTTC
TRBV6-1	few	TRBJ1-1	NA	CASSDYRVPTEAFF	TGTGCCAGCAGTGACTACAGGGTTCCCACTGAAGCTTTCTTT
TRBV7-9	NA	TRBJ2-2	TRBD1	CASSLSGQISGELFF	TGTGCCAGCAGCTTATCGGGACAGATATCCGGGGAGCTGTTTTTT
TRBV30	NA	TRBJ2-7	NA	CACSRDGNYEQYF	TGTGCCTGCTCCAGAGACGGGAATTACGAGCAGTACTTC
TRBV10-3	few	TRBJ1-2	NA	CAISRLQGEKGYTF	TGTGCCATCAGCCGATTACAGGGCGAGAAAGGCTACACCTTC
TRBV2	few	TRBJ1-2	NA	CASSLEGKLTGLDGYTF	TGTGCCAGCAGTCTCGAGGGGAAGTTAACAGGGCTGGATGGCTACACCTTC
TRBV5-1	NA	TRBJ2-6	NA	CASSRGGQVSSGANVLTF	TGCGCCAGCAGCCGAGGTGGGCAGGTTAGCTCTGGGGCCAACGTCCTGACTTTC
TRBV19	few	TRBJ2-3	TRBD2	CASSALAASTDTQYF	TGTGCCAGTAGTGCCCTAGCGGCTAGCACAGATACGCAGTATTTT
TRBV29-1	many	TRBJ1-3	TRBD1	CSVEDQGAGNTIYF	TGCAGCGTTGAAGACCAGGGGGCTGGAAACACCATATATTTT
TRBV9	NA	TRBJ2-6	NA	CASSPQGSGANVLTF	TGTGCCAGCAGCCCTCAGGGCTCTGGGGCCAACGTCCTGACTTTC
TRBV20-1	few	TRBJ2-7	NA	CSAREGPAYEQYF	TGCAGTGCTAGAGAAGGGCCAGCCTACGAGCAGTACTTC
TRBV19	NA	TRBJ2-5	NA	CASSMGHRQVSGETQYF	TGTGCCAGTAGTATGGGGCATAGACAGGTTTCAGGGGAGACCCAGTACTTC
TRBV27	NA	TRBJ2-5	NA	CASSSLGGLGGETQYF	TGTGCCAGCAGTTCTCTTGGCGGCCTTGGCGGGGAGACCCAGTACTTC
TRBV20-1	many	TRBJ2-7	TRBD2	CSARDRLASYPSSYEQYF	TGCAGTGCTAGAGATAGACTAGCGAGTTACCCTAGCTCCTACGAGCAGTACTTC
TRBV19	few	TRBJ2-7	NA	CASSNPRAYEQYF	TGTGCCAGTAGCAACCCGAGGGCCTACGAGCAGTACTTC
TRBV18	NA	TRBJ2-1	NA	CASSPTSLNNEQFF	TGTGCCAGCTCACCAACGTCGCTGAACAATGAGCAGTTCTTC
TRBV5-1	few	TRBJ2-3	TRBD2	CASAPSGTNTDTQYF	TGCGCCAGCGCACCTAGCGGGACGAACACAGATACGCAGTATTTT
TRBV12-3/TRBV12-4	many	TRBJ2-7	NA	CASSLRGEQYF	TGTGCCAGCAGTTTGCGTGGAGAGCAGTACTTC
TRBV15	NA	TRBJ1-1	TRBD1	CATRYGTGNTEAFF	TGTGCCACCAGGTATGGGACAGGAAACACTGAAGCTTTCTTT
TRBV7-9	many	TRBJ1-1	NA	CASSLAGAEAFF	TGTGCCAGCAGCTTAGCGGGGGCTGAAGCTTTCTTT
TRBV20-1	few	TRBJ2-2	NA	CSARAFSVTGELFF	TGCAGTGCTAGAGCCTTCTCAGTCACCGGGGAGCTGTTTTTT
TRBV12-3/TRBV12-4	few	TRBJ2-7	NA	CASSLAGLGEQYF	TGTGCCAGCAGTTTAGCTGGGTTGGGGGAGCAGTACTTC
TRBV7-9	NA	TRBJ2-1	NA	CASSFRGQGFGNEQFF	TGTGCCAGCAGCTTTCGCGGTCAGGGGTTTGGGAATGAGCAGTTCTTC
TRBV12-3/TRBV12-4	NA	TRBJ1-5	NA	CASGLGLGNQPQHF	TGTGCCAGCGGTTTGGGGCTGGGCAATCAGCCCCAGCATTTT
TRBV15	many	TRBJ2-3	TRBD2	CATSRALAGFSTDTQYF	TGTGCCACCAGCAGAGCGCTAGCGGGGTTCAGCACAGATACGCAGTATTTT
TRBV18	NA	TRBJ1-2	NA	CASSPQGNPHGYTF	TGTGCCAGCTCACCTCAGGGAAACCCCCATGGCTACACCTTC
TRBV6-1	few	TRBJ2-7	NA	CASSELVSYGEQYF	TGTGCCAGCAGTGAACTGGTCAGCTATGGCGAGCAGTACTTC
TRBV7-2	few	TRBJ2-3	NA	CASSLVIGHSTDTQYF	TGTGCCAGCAGCTTAGTTATCGGACACAGCACAGATACGCAGTATTTT
TRBV7-8	few	TRBJ1-4	NA	CASSLAVSTVNEKLFF	TGTGCCAGCAGCTTAGCGGTCAGCACCGTTAATGAAAAACTGTTTTTT
TRBV6-2/TRBV6-3	NA	TRBJ2-1	NA	CASSYNGRDRANEQFF	TGTGCCAGCAGTTACAACGGCCGGGACCGCGCCAATGAGCAGTTCTTC
TRBV10-2	few	TRBJ2-5	NA	CASSRDQTQYF	TGCGCCAGCAGTAGGGATCAGACCCAGTACTTC
TRBV29-1	NA	TRBJ2-7	TRBD2	CSVLTSDYEQYF	TGCAGCGTGCTGACTAGCGATTACGAGCAGTACTTC
TRBV20-1	NA	TRBJ1-5	NA	CSARDKIGYNQPQHF	TGCAGTGCTAGAGATAAGATTGGGTACAATCAGCCCCAGCATTTT
TRBV20-1	many	TRBJ1-5	NA	CSARPARNQPQHF	TGCAGTGCTAGACCCGCCCGTAATCAGCCCCAGCATTTT
TRBV7-6	NA	TRBJ2-7	TRBD1	CASSLTTVGTEFYEQYF	TGTGCCAGCAGCTTAACCACGGTCGGGACAGAATTCTACGAGCAGTACTTC
TRBV7-6	few	TRBJ2-5	NA	CASSLVGSETQYF	TGTGCCAGCAGCTTAGTGGGGAGTGAGACCCAGTACTTC
TRBV6-6	few	TRBJ2-7	NA	CASSTRGGYEQYF	TGTGCCAGCAGCACCCGAGGGGGGTACGAGCAGTACTTC
TRBV20-1	few	TRBJ2-1	NA	CSAGRVRARDNEQFF	TGCAGTGCTGGTCGTGTGCGGGCCAGGGACAATGAGCAGTTCTTC